In this sample, the clone carrying this TCR beta chain turned up once. Its antigen is currently unknown. One end of the junction does not line up with germline, which may come from a read error. This record comes from a study of cytomegalovirus exposure and HLA in healthy donors. Study conclusions and caveats: CMV serostatus alone was available as immune exposure information.

PCR was performed using 60 Vbeta and 13 Jbeta primers. Using immunoSEQ multiplex PCR, the repertoire was profiled, and TCRdb retains in-frame clones only, with some absent. The sample gives some 180,000 clones, around 80% of which show up once; 1.5% to 2% is in the top ten. Germline CDR1 and CDR2: SNHLY and FYNNEI. The CDR3 runs 11 residues. The sequencing input was PBMCs. This chain joins TRBV2 and TRBJ1-2; D call uncertain. This TCR was recovered from a man between 18 and 29 years old in good health and CMV-seronegative. The CDR3 DNA follows: TGTGCCAGCAGTGAAGCAGTAGGACTACTGTTC. Translated: CASSEAVGLLF.